One and the same sample provided the 19 T cell receptor beta chains below, sequenced in a study of shared clonotypes between healthy human individuals. The assay was immunoSEQ multiplex PCR, and TCRdb's table has in-frame clones only and misses some. This table has 2,500,000 or so clones, approximately 90% appearing once. The sample was naive CD4+ T cells from PBMCs. Sample subset: CD45RA+ positively selected. The origin of the receptors is a man aged 18 to 29 in good health. Some clones in this sample may be carry-over from other donors' samples.

The CDR3 DNA sequence: TGTGCCAGCAGTGAGTGGGGCAGCTACTATGGCTACACCTTC. Translation: CASSEWGSYYGYTF. V and J are TRBV2 and TRBJ1-2, with D maybe TRBD1 (5 bases). The CDR3 consists of 14 residues. V was clipped by 3 bases and J by 3 bases, with 11 bases between them. Germline assignment: CDR1 SNHLY and CDR2 FYNNEI.

A remark on this clone: Different DNA sequences within this sample yield the same CDR3. V and J are TRBV4-3 and TRBJ1-2; no firm D call. V lost 0 bases and J 7 bases, leaving 9 bases between the germline ends. The CDR3 runs 13 residues. Germline V gives CDR1 LGHNA, CDR2 YSLEER. The CDR3 protein is CASSQDRARGYTF. DNA for the CDR3: TGCGCCAGCAGCCAAGATCGAGCCCGTGGCTACACCTTC.

V is TRBV28 and J is TRBJ1-5; D unclear. This CDR3 contains 15 residues. The V gene's germline CDR1 is MDHEN and CDR2 SYDVKM. V dropped 3 bases and J dropped 6 bases, with 15 bases sitting between them. In DNA, the CDR3 is TGTGCCAGCAGTTTCGTCGGAACCCCGAGTCAGCCCCAGCATTTT. This gives the protein CASSFVGTPSQPQHF.

In regard to this clone: This specimen includes other DNA sequences encoding the same CDR3. V and J are TRBV7-2 and TRBJ2-7; D is undetermined. The germline V and J ends were trimmed by 3 bases and 2 bases, with 5 bases remaining between them. This CDR3 has 12 residues. The germline V gene encodes CDR1 SGHTA and CDR2 FQGNSA. The CDR3 spells CASSFGPYEQYF. In DNA form, the CDR3 reads TGTGCCAGCAGCTTTGGCCCCTACGAGCAGTACTTC.

CDR3 in DNA: TGTGCCAGCAGTTACTTCCCCCAAGCTCCTAACTATGGCTACACCTTC. This translates into CASSYFPQAPNYGYTF. This chain connects TRBV6-6 to TRBJ1-2; D ambiguous. Trimming stripped 1 base from V and 0 bases from J, with 12 bases between. The length of the CDR3 is 16 residues. Germline CDR1 is MNHNY and CDR2 is SVGAGI (reference sequence).

As for this clone: The identical CDR3 is also encoded by other nucleotide sequences in the sample. The chain employs TRBV27 and TRBJ1-1; TRBD1 is a possible D gene (5 bases). The length of the CDR3 is 13 residues. CDR1 and CDR2 from the germline V gene are MNHEY and SMNVEV (reference sequence). Trimming left V 5 bases short and J 5 bases short, with 12 bases between. The CDR3 DNA is TGTGCCAGCAGTCCAAGGGGTAGAACTGAAGCTTTCTTT. Protein sequence: CASSPRGRTEAFF.

The chain couples TRBV7-9 to TRBJ2-7, with 14 bases lining up with TRBD2. Per the germline V gene, CDR1 is SEHNR and CDR2 is FQNEAQ (reference sequence). V shed 0 bases and J 5 bases; nucleotides not matched to a gene: 12. This CDR3 has 19 amino acids. DNA of the CDR3: TGTGCCAGCAGCTTAGCATCGGGACTAGCGGGAGTGGGGCCTAACGAGCAGTACTTC. This translates into CASSLASGLAGVGPNEQYF.

The table lists this clone with a few counts. V is TRBV11-2 and J is TRBJ2-1; D remains ambiguous. The germline V gene encodes CDR1 SGHAT and CDR2 FQNNGV. V was cut by 8 bases and J by 8 bases, with 10 bases left in between. This CDR3 has 11 residues. In nucleotides, the CDR3 is TGTGCCAGCGGGGTACGCCATGAGCAGTTCTTC. The encoded protein is CASGVRHEQFF.

This sequence joins TRBV2 and TRBJ1-6; D possibly corresponds to TRBD1 (5 bases). The CDR3 covers 16 residues. The V gene's germline CDR1 is SNHLY and CDR2 FYNNEI. Trimming removed 7 bases from V and 0 bases from J, with 13 bases in between. CDR3 amino acids: CASTWGLSSYNSPLHF. CDR3 bases: TGTGCCAGCACATGGGGCCTTAGCTCCTATAATTCACCCCTCCACTTT. The variable domain in full, completed from reference TRBV2 and TRBJ1-6, reads EPEVTQTPSHQVTQMGQEVILRCVPISNHLYFYWYRQILGQKVEFLVSFYNNEISEKSEIFDDQFSVERPDGSNFTLKIRSTKLEDSAMYFCASTWGLSSYNSPLHFGNGTRLTVT.

The V call is TRBV7-8, the J call TRBJ1-6; D is uncertain. CDR1 is SGHVS, CDR2 FQNEAQ, per germline. V was shortened by 7 bases and J by 5 bases, with 15 bases between the two germline ends. The CDR3 spans 15 residues. This CDR3 reads CASIRSPFDNSPLHF. In DNA form, the CDR3 reads TGTGCCAGCATCCGGTCCCCTTTCGATAATTCACCCCTCCACTTT. Complete variable domain (other parts from reference TRBV7-8 and TRBJ1-6): GAGVSQSPRYKVAKRGQDVALRCDPISGHVSLFWYQQALGQGPEFLTYFQNEAQLDKSGLPSDRFFAERPEGSVSTLKIQRTQQEDSAVYLCASIRSPFDNSPLHFGNGTRLTVT.

J is TRBJ2-7 and V is TRBV2; 10 bases are shared with TRBD1. V dropped 7 bases and J dropped 7; count of bases not matched to a gene: 10. Germline CDR1 SNHLY, CDR2 FYNNEI. The CDR3 loop spans 14 amino acids. In DNA, the CDR3 is TGTGCCAGCAAGGTTAGACAGGGGGCGTATGAGCAGTACTTC. Protein sequence: CASKVRQGAYEQYF.

This clone was seen once. The V call is TRBV7-3, the J call TRBJ2-2, with 16 bases lining up with TRBD2. The CDR3 loop spans 17 amino acids. CDR1 is SGHTA, CDR2 FQGTGA, per germline. V shed 5 bases and J 8 bases; nucleotides not matched to a gene: 8. CDR3 region: CASSASGLAGGIGELFF. The CDR3 bases are TGTGCCAGCAGCGCATCGGGACTAGCGGGAGGGATTGGGGAGCTGTTTTTT.

The rearrangement links TRBV28 to TRBJ1-5; 7 positions match TRBD1. Trimming at V came to 7 bases and at J to 7 bases, leaving 1 base not matched to a gene. The germline gives CDR1 MDHEN, CDR2 SYDVKM. The CDR3 runs 11 residues. CDR3 protein: CASTGGQPQHF. DNA of the CDR3: TGTGCCAGCACAGGGGGGCAGCCCCAGCATTTT.

Concerning this clone itself: This CDR3 is also generated by other DNA sequences in the sample. J is TRBJ2-7 and V is TRBV28; 8 nucleotides match TRBD1. J was trimmed by 2 bases and V by 5 bases; bases with no gene match: 2. Germline-derived CDR1 and CDR2 are MDHEN and SYDVKM. The CDR3 has 13 amino acids. In DNA, the CDR3 is TGTGCCAGCAGTCTACAGGGGGCCTACGAGCAGTACTTC. This encodes CASSLQGAYEQYF.

V is TRBV28 and J is TRBJ2-2; TRBD1 matches at 8 bases. Trimming took 6 bases from V and 7 from J; bases not matched to a gene: 10. This CDR3 contains 15 residues. Germline values: CDR1 MDHEN, CDR2 SYDVKM. CDR3 protein: CASSPRDRTVGELFF. The CDR3 nucleotides are TGTGCCAGCAGCCCCCGGGACAGGACGGTCGGGGAGCTGTTTTTT.

Remarks on this clone: The sample contains more than one DNA sequence encoding this CDR3. The V gene is TRBV7-3, the J gene TRBJ2-1; D is unresolved. Between the trimmed V and J ends, which lost 5 bases and 0 bases, there was a span of 11 bases. The CDR3 has 15 residues. The germline V gene has CDR1 SGHTA and CDR2 FQGTGA. CDR3: CASSPTPSSYNEQFF. In DNA form, the CDR3 reads TGTGCCAGCAGCCCAACTCCGAGCTCCTACAATGAGCAGTTCTTC. Full variable domain (missing parts from reference TRBV7-3 and TRBJ2-1): GAGVSQTPSNKVTEKGKYVELRCDPISGHTALYWYRQSLGQGPEFLIYFQGTGAADDSGLPNDRFFAVRPEGSVSTLKIQRTERGDSAVYLCASSPTPSSYNEQFFGPGTRLTVL.

The CDR3 sequence: CASSERTDPSTDTQYF. The CDR3, as DNA: TGTGCCAGCAGCGAGCGGACAGACCCTAGCACAGATACGCAGTATTTT. The chain couples TRBV9 to TRBJ2-3; D is possibly TRBD1 (6 bases). Trimming cost V 3 bases and J 0 bases, with 14 bases left between them. Germline V gene sequence: CDR1 SGDLS, CDR2 YYNGEE. This CDR3 spans 16 amino acids. The full variable domain, completed using reference TRBV9 and TRBJ2-3, is DSGVTQTPKHLITATGQRVTLRCSPRSGDLSVYWYQQSLDQGLQFLIQYYNGEERAKGNILERFSAQQFPDLHSELNLSSLELGDSALYFCASSERTDPSTDTQYFGPGTRLTVL.

This clone was counted a single time. The chain combines TRBV30 with TRBJ1-2; D is ambiguous. CDR3 length equals 13 residues. Trimming took 1 base from V and 2 from J, leaving 8 bases between them. Germline V gene data show CDR1 as GTSNPN and CDR2 as SVGIG (reference sequence). Here the CDR3 reads CAWSAVSNYGYTF. DNA of the CDR3: TGTGCCTGGAGTGCCGTCAGCAACTATGGCTACACCTTC.

The rearrangement links TRBV6-5 to TRBJ2-1, with TRBD2 as a possible D gene (6 bases). CDR3 length: 14 residues. The germline V gene encodes CDR1 MNHEY and CDR2 SVGAGI. The V and J ends lost 2 bases and 6 bases respectively, with 11 bases between them. The CDR3 nucleotides read TGTGCCAGCAGTTACCTCACTAGCCTCAATGAGCAGTTCTTC. Translating it yields CASSYLTSLNEQFF.